This is a list of T cell receptor beta chains from one sample in a study of T cells in localized non-small cell lung cancer. Some clones are missing from TCRdb's copy, which holds only in-frame ones; the method was immunoSEQ multiplex PCR. Of some 50,000 clones in the sample, 80% to 85% were seen once. The source material was peripheral blood mononuclear cells, sampled before any cancer treatment. The source is a man aged 40 to 69 with stage III lung adenocarcinoma. Each CDR3 is given with its conserved first and last residue. D genes are given only for firm matches. Clone size is shown for a subset of rows, as once, few, many or a class of expanded clone.

V	J	size	D	DNA	CDR3
TRBV4-1	TRBJ2-1	medium-sized	TRBD1	TGCGCCAGCAGCCTGGGACAGGGCAATGAGCAGTTCTTC	CASSLGQGNEQFF
TRBV30	TRBJ2-6	.	TRBD1	TGTGCCTGGAGTACAGGGACAGGTCCCGGGGCCAACGTCCTGACTTTC	CAWSTGTGPGANVLTF
TRBV15	TRBJ2-1	.	.	TGTGCCACCAGCAGAAAAGGAGGAGAAGAGCAGTTCTTC	CATSRKGGEEQFF
TRBV29-1	TRBJ1-5	.	.	TGCAGCGTTGCGGGTTATAGCAATCAGCCCCAGCATTTT	CSVAGYSNQPQHF
TRBV2	TRBJ2-2	.	TRBD1	TGTGCCAGCAGTGAAGCGCTTATCGGGACAGGGCTGGGCGGGGAGCTGTTTTTT	CASSEALIGTGLGGELFF
TRBV18	TRBJ2-3	.	.	TGTGCCAGCTCGGCCCCCACTCCCCAAGATACGCAGTATTTT	CASSAPTPQDTQYF
TRBV7-2	TRBJ1-4	.	.	TGTGCCAGCAGCTTATCCTCAACTAATGAAAAACTGTTTTTT	CASSLSSTNEKLFF
TRBV6-5	TRBJ2-7	.	.	TGTGCCAGCAGTTACTCGCTCTATTCCTACGAGCAGTACTTC	CASSYSLYSYEQYF
TRBV2	TRBJ1-2	.	.	TGTGCCAGCAGTGATAGGAGGCAGGGACATGGCTACACCTTC	CASSDRRQGHGYTF
TRBV6-1	TRBJ2-7	.	TRBD1	TGTGCCAGCAGACGGGACAGAGCCTACGAGCAGTACTTC	CASRRDRAYEQYF
TRBV28	TRBJ2-5	.	.	TGTGCCAGCAGTTTTTGGCGGGGCCAGTCCCCAGGGACCCAGTACTTC	CASSFWRGQSPGTQYF
TRBV30	TRBJ1-2	.	TRBD1	TGTGCCTGGAGGGAGACAGGGATTTTTTATGGCTACACCTTC	CAWRETGIFYGYTF
TRBV7-2	TRBJ2-5	.	TRBD1	TGTGCCAGCAGTTGGGACAGGGGGAGGGAGACCCAGTACTTC	CASSWDRGRETQYF
TRBV6-1	TRBJ2-3	.	.	TGTGCCAGCAGTGATAACCCTAGCACAGATACGCAGTATTTT	CASSDNPSTDTQYF
TRBV11-1	TRBJ2-1	.	TRBD2	TGTGCCAGCAGCTTAGAGGGACTAGCGGGGGGCTTTTCCTACAATGAGCAGTTCTTC	CASSLEGLAGGFSYNEQFF
TRBV28	TRBJ2-3	once	.	TGTGCCAGCAGTTTAACGACAGATACGCAGTATTTT	CASSLTTDTQYF
TRBV4-2	TRBJ2-7	few	TRBD1	TGTGCCAGCAGTGCAGGGGGCCCCTACGAGCAGTACTTC	CASSAGGPYEQYF
TRBV10-1	TRBJ1-5	.	.	TGCGCCAGCAGTACGGGGCTCAATCAGCCCCAGCATTTT	CASSTGLNQPQHF
TRBV6-6	TRBJ2-7	.	.	TGTGCCAGCGGTGTAGACAGAACCTCCTACGAGCAGTACTTC	CASGVDRTSYEQYF
TRBV6-4	TRBJ2-3	medium-sized	TRBD1	TGTGCCAGCAGTGACTCGACAGGGGCCACAGATACGCAGTATTTT	CASSDSTGATDTQYF
TRBV4-2	TRBJ2-1	.	TRBD2	TGTGCCAGCAGCCAAGATGAGCGGGGGGGCCTTTTTAGCAATGAGCAGTTCTTC	CASSQDERGGLFSNEQFF
TRBV18	TRBJ2-7	.	.	TGTGCCAGCTCATCCGGGACATCTTACGAGCAGTACTTC	CASSSGTSYEQYF
TRBV11-2	TRBJ2-5	.	.	TGTGCCAGCAGCTTTACGCCCGGGGGCCTGGGAGAGACCCAGTACTTC	CASSFTPGGLGETQYF
TRBV9	TRBJ2-5	.	.	TGTGCCAGCACAAGGGCTGATCAAGCGTACCAAGAGACCCAGTACTTC	CASTRADQAYQETQYF
TRBV30	TRBJ1-5	once	.	TGTGCCTGGAGTGCCCTCTCGGGAGGGATGGGAAGTAATCAGCCCCAGCATTTT	CAWSALSGGMGSNQPQHF
TRBV7-8	TRBJ1-1	.	.	TGTGCCAGCAGCTTAGGTCCTTACACTGAAGCTTTCTTT	CASSLGPYTEAFF
TRBV6-1	TRBJ1-1	.	.	TGTGCCAGCAGTGAACACCTGAACACTGAAGCTTTCTTT	CASSEHLNTEAFF
TRBV5-4	TRBJ2-3	.	TRBD2	TGTGCCAGCAGCTCACGACTAGCGGCCACAGATACGCAGTATTTT	CASSSRLAATDTQYF
TRBV5-6	TRBJ2-3	.	.	TGTGCCAGCAGCCCTGGGACAGATACGCAGTATTTT	CASSPGTDTQYF